The 25 T cell receptor beta chains below come from one sample, sequenced in a study of T cell changes during pregnancy in multiple sclerosis. The method was immunoSEQ multiplex PCR; TCRdb's version includes in-frame clones alone and lacks a portion of them. There are approximately 80,000 clones in the sample; around 94% occur only once, and 0.99% lies in the top ten. Sequenced material: peripheral blood, taken in the second trimester of pregnancy. The receptors were gathered from a female donor in good health, enrolled as a control in a pregnancy study.

V gene TRBV5-5 combines with J gene TRBJ2-7; the D is unclear. Germline V gene sequence: CDR1 SGHKS, CDR2 YYEKEE (reference sequence). CDR3 length: 14 amino acids. V was pared by 0 bases and J by 6 bases, with 13 bases between. CDR3 sequence (DNA): TGTGCCAGCAGCTTGGCGTATGTCAGTGGCGAGCAGTACTTC. Residues: CASSLAYVSGEQYF.

The chain uses TRBV7-9 and TRBJ1-4; the match to TRBD1 covers 7 bases. The germline V gene encodes CDR1 SEHNR and CDR2 FQNEAQ (reference sequence). Losses at the gene ends were 0 bases for V and 3 bases for J; bases not matched to a gene: 4. This CDR3 is 16 amino acids long. Here the CDR3 DNA reads TGTGCCAGCAGCTTAGCCCTCCAGGGGGCTAATGAAAAACTGTTTTTT. This codes for CASSLALQGANEKLFF.

In its sample, this clone was seen once. The V and J genes are TRBV5-8 and TRBJ2-3; 9 bases are shared with TRBD1. V was pared by 1 base and J by 6 bases, with 9 bases of the junction left unmatched. Germline lookup yields CDR1 SGHTS and CDR2 YDEGEE. The CDR3 contains 16 residues. CDR3 sequence: CASSLRGTGSPDTQYF. The CDR3 DNA is TGTGCCAGCAGCTTGCGCGGGACAGGGTCTCCGGATACGCAGTATTTT. The full variable domain, its missing parts supplied by reference TRBV5-8 and TRBJ2-3, is EAGVTQSPTHLIKTRGQQATLRCSPISGHTSVYWYQQALGLGLQFLLWYDEGEERNRGNFPPRFSGRQFPNYSSELNVNALELEDSALYLCASSLRGTGSPDTQYFGPGTRLTVL.

V is TRBV28 and J is TRBJ2-1; TRBD1 agrees at 11 bases. The CDR3 extends over 16 amino acids. Per germline, CDR1 MDHEN and CDR2 SYDVKM. V lost 1 base, J lost 3 bases, and 2 bases stayed unmatched. The chain's CDR3 is CASSLLGQGGYNEQFF. CDR3 sequence (DNA): TGTGCCAGCAGTTTATTGGGACAGGGGGGCTACAATGAGCAGTTCTTC.

The genes are TRBV18 and TRBJ1-1; TRBD1 aligns across 9 bases. After removal of 3 bases from V and 7 bases from J, the junction contained 9 bases not matched to a gene. Germline V gene data show CDR1 as KGHSH and CDR2 as LQKENI. The length of the CDR3 is 15 residues. The CDR3 nucleotides read TGTGCCAGCTCACCTACCGGGACAGGGCGGTTTGAAGCTTTCTTT. It specifies CASSPTGTGRFEAFF.

This rearrangement joins TRBV19 to TRBJ1-5; D unclear. The CDR3 contains 15 residues. Trimming cost V 2 bases and J 2 bases, with 10 bases left between them. In germline, CDR1 is LNHDA, CDR2 SQIVND (reference sequence). Here the CDR3 DNA reads TGTGCCAGTAGTATATGGGCCGGGGGCAATCAGCCCCAGCATTTT. As protein: CASSIWAGGNQPQHF.

This clone came up once. The chain couples TRBV5-1 to TRBJ2-2, with 8 bases matching TRBD1. CDR3 size: 14 residues. Germline-derived CDR1 and CDR2 are SGHRS and YFSETQ. V lost 1 base and J lost 5; bases outside the gene matches: 1. Written as DNA, the CDR3 is TGCGCCAGCAGCTTGAGGACAGGGACCGGGGAGCTGTTTTTT. Protein sequence: CASSLRTGTGELFF.

The chain has TRBV7-2 and TRBJ2-3; no clear D gene. V was clipped by 0 bases and J by 3 bases, with 7 bases between them. The CDR3 consists of 14 residues. Germline CDR1 is SGHTA and CDR2 is FQGNSA. CDR3 protein: CASSLAPSTDTQYF. In DNA, the CDR3 is TGTGCCAGCAGCTTAGCTCCTTCGACAGATACGCAGTATTTT.

The chain links TRBV19 to TRBJ2-2; D perhaps matches TRBD1 (5 bases). CDR1 is LNHDA, CDR2 SQIVND, per germline (reference sequence). Trimming stripped 3 bases from V and 2 bases from J, with 13 bases between. The CDR3 sequence is 16 residues long. The CDR3 sequence: CASSIRWQGNTGELFF. Here the CDR3 DNA reads TGTGCCAGTAGTATCCGATGGCAGGGAAACACCGGGGAGCTGTTTTTT.

The CDR3 DNA reads TGTGCCAGCAGTTTAATAACAAACCACTACGAGCAGTACTTC. Its translation: CASSLITNHYEQYF. This rearrangement joins TRBV27 to TRBJ2-7; D is uncertain. The CDR3 consists of 14 residues. The germline V gene encodes CDR1 MNHEY and CDR2 SMNVEV (reference sequence). Trimming stripped 2 bases from V and 3 bases from J, with 11 bases between.

The chain uses TRBV5-1 and TRBJ2-1; D not resolved. The CDR3 has 13 amino acids. Germline V gives CDR1 SGHRS, CDR2 YFSETQ. Trimming took 0 bases from V and 10 from J, leaving 11 bases between them. CDR3 amino acids: CASSLAPLEEQFF. CDR3 bases: TGCGCCAGCAGCTTGGCACCGTTAGAGGAGCAGTTCTTC.

The DNA for the CDR3 is TGCGCCAGCAGCTTGACGCCCAGGGGCAACTCTGGGGCCAACGTCCTGACTTTC. This encodes CASSLTPRGNSGANVLTF. The rearrangement uses TRBV5-1 and TRBJ2-6, with D possibly matching TRBD1 (6 bases). The V gene lost 1 base and the J gene lost 0 bases, with 14 bases spanning the gap. CDR1 is SGHRS and CDR2 is YFSETQ in the germline V gene. The CDR3 covers 18 residues.

This clone has just one count. This chain connects TRBV27 to TRBJ2-1, with 9 bases fitting TRBD2. CDR1 is MNHEY and CDR2 is SMNVEV in the germline V gene (reference sequence). The junction had 5 bases not matched to a gene; V was cut back by 4 bases and J by 4 bases. The CDR3 extends over 15 amino acids. CDR3: CASSSGLAGYNEQFF. The CDR3 nucleotides read TGTGCCAGCAGTTCAGGGCTAGCGGGGTACAATGAGCAGTTCTTC.

V and J are TRBV5-1 and TRBJ2-5; D remains unclear. There are 16 residues in the CDR3. Per germline, CDR1 SGHRS and CDR2 YFSETQ. The V gene lost 4 bases and the J gene lost 3 bases, with 19 bases spanning the gap. This CDR3 is CASSGSATETEETQYF. The CDR3 DNA reads as TGCGCCAGCAGCGGCTCGGCGACCGAGACTGAAGAGACCCAGTACTTC.

The J gene is TRBJ2-3, the V gene TRBV2; 8 bases are a match to TRBD1. Trimming at V came to 5 bases and at J to 8 bases, leaving 15 bases not matched to a gene. The V gene's germline CDR1 is SNHLY and CDR2 FYNNEI. The CDR3 covers 16 residues. CDR3 nucleotides: TGTGCCAGCAGTATTGACAGGGGCCTCGGGACGGCTACGCAGTATTTT. Its translation: CASSIDRGLGTATQYF.

The chain recombines TRBV28 with TRBJ1-1; D is ambiguous. Between the trimmed V and J ends, which lost 3 bases and 0 bases, there was a span of 11 bases. Germline loops: CDR1 MDHEN, CDR2 SYDVKM. The CDR3 extends over 15 amino acids. CDR3 coding DNA: TGTGCCAGCAGTTTTCCCCACAGAGTGAACACTGAAGCTTTCTTT. Its protein is CASSFPHRVNTEAFF.

This clone has just one count. This rearrangement joins TRBV11-2 to TRBJ1-4, with D hard to call. V lost 1 base and J 6 bases, leaving 12 bases between the germline ends. The length of the CDR3 is 15 residues. Germline V CDR1 and CDR2: SGHAT, FQNNGV. In DNA, the CDR3 is TGTGCCAGCAGCTTAGTTCAACAGTCCTATGAAAAACTGTTTTTT. Amino acid sequence: CASSLVQQSYEKLFF.

The chain recombines TRBV5-6 with TRBJ2-1; D unclear. V lost 0 bases to trimming and J lost 8 bases, with 9 bases between them. CDR1 is SGHDT and CDR2 is YYEEEE in the germline V gene. This CDR3 has 13 residues. The CDR3 protein is CASSLGRRDEQFF. The CDR3 DNA reads TGTGCCAGCAGCTTGGGTCGGAGAGATGAGCAGTTCTTC. The complete variable domain, with remaining parts taken from reference TRBV5-6 and TRBJ2-1, reads DAGVTQSPTHLIKTRGQQVTLRCSPKSGHDTVSWYQQALGQGPQFIFQYYEEEERQRGNFPDRFSGHQFPNYSSELNVNALLLGDSALYLCASSLGRRDEQFFGPGTRLTVL.

V and J are TRBV7-2 and TRBJ1-5, with D possibly TRBD1 on 6 matching bases. Trimming pared 4 bases from V and 2 bases from J, leaving 12 bases between. Germline V gene sequence: CDR1 SGHTA, CDR2 FQGNSA. CDR3 size: 15 residues. The chain's CDR3 is CASSSGGGRNQPQHF. For the CDR3, the DNA is TGTGCCAGCAGCTCAGGTGGGGGCCGCAATCAGCCCCAGCATTTT. The variable domain in full, with the rest retrieved from reference TRBV7-2 and TRBJ1-5, is GAGVSQSPSNKVTEKGKDVELRCDPISGHTALYWYRQSLGQGLEFLIYFQGNSAPDKSGLPSDRFSAERTGGSVSTLTIQRTQQEDSAVYLCASSSGGGRNQPQHFGDGTRLSIL.

The chain is built from TRBV2 and TRBJ1-1, with 9 bases fitting TRBD1. This CDR3 contains 14 residues. The germline V gene encodes CDR1 SNHLY and CDR2 FYNNEI. The J segment lost 4 bases and the V segment lost 5 bases, leaving 5 bases of the junction unmatched. CDR3 region: CASSPGQGPTEAFF. The DNA for the CDR3 is TGTGCCAGCAGTCCGGGACAGGGCCCCACTGAAGCTTTCTTT.

The gene calls are TRBV5-1 and TRBJ2-7; 8 bases line up with TRBD2. The CDR3 extends over 14 amino acids. CDR1 and CDR2 (germline): SGHRS, YFSETQ. With 2 bases clipped from V and 2 bases from J, the junction kept 3 bases outside the gene matches. The DNA for the CDR3 is TGCGCCAGCAGCTTTGGGACTAGTGCCTACGAGCAGTACTTC. Its protein is CASSFGTSAYEQYF.

The chain is built from TRBV19 and TRBJ1-5; 9 positions agree with TRBD1. Germline trimming cut 3 bases from V and 4 bases from J; bases unmatched to any gene: 10. Germline lookup yields CDR1 LNHDA and CDR2 SQIVND (reference sequence). The CDR3 loop spans 17 amino acids. This chain's CDR3 is CASSIPPQQGANQPQHF. The CDR3 region has the DNA TGTGCCAGTAGTATCCCGCCCCAACAGGGGGCGAATCAGCCCCAGCATTTT.

The chain combines TRBV28 with TRBJ1-2; no definite D call. There are 12 residues in the CDR3. Trimming took 4 bases from V and 2 from J, leaving 5 bases between them. Germline CDR1 and CDR2: MDHEN and SYDVKM. CDR3 DNA: TGTGCCAGCAGTTCCGGGAACTATGGCTACACCTTC. The encoded protein is CASSSGNYGYTF.

This chain connects TRBV28 to TRBJ2-5, with 8 positions matching TRBD2. CDR3 length: 16 amino acids. V shed 6 bases, J shed 2 bases, and the junction held 11 bases outside the gene matches. Germline CDR1 MDHEN, CDR2 SYDVKM. This CDR3 is CASSRSGRCRQETQYF. For the CDR3, the DNA is TGTGCCAGCAGCCGGAGCGGGAGATGTCGACAAGAGACCCAGTACTTC.

The V call is TRBV5-1, the J call TRBJ2-7; TRBD2 agrees at 8 bases. V lost 0 bases and J lost 3; bases outside the gene matches: 2. Germline lookup yields CDR1 SGHRS and CDR2 YFSETQ. The CDR3 totals 14 residues. CDR3 nucleotide sequence: TGCGCCAGCAGCTTGGGGCGGGGGGACTACGAGCAGTACTTC. This sequence encodes CASSLGRGDYEQYF.